The source of this TCR beta chain is a study of OX40 agonist ivuxolimab in advanced cancers. Clones were sequenced by immunoSEQ multiplex PCR, and TCRdb holds only the in-frame ones, with some missing. Of roughly 70,000 clones in the sample, around 88% are singletons; the top ten hold under 2.5%. V lost 8 bases, J lost 4 bases, and 13 bases lay in between. This CDR3 region has 13 residues. CDR1 is MNHNY and CDR2 is SVGAGI in the germline V gene (reference sequence). The source material was CD4+ or CD8+ T cells sorted from blood, sampled in a trial of the OX40 agonist ivuxolimab. The genes are TRBV6-6 and TRBJ2-3; no clear D. The clonotype originates from an adult with an advanced solid tumor such as melanoma, head and neck, liver or kidney cancer. Here the CDR3 reads CASHATPADTQYF. Written as DNA, the CDR3 is TGTGCCAGCCATGCCACCCCAGCAGATACGCAGTATTTT.